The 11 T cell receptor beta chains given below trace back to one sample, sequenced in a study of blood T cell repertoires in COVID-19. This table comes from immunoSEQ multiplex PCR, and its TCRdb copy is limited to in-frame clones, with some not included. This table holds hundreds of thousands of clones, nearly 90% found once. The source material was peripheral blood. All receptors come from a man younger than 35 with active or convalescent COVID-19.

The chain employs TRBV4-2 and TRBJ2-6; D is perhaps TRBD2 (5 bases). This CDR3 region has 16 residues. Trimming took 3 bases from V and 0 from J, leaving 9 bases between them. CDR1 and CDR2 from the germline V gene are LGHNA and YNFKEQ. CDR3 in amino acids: CASSQNGVSGANVLTF. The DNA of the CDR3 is TGTGCCAGCAGCCAGAACGGGGTCTCTGGGGCCAACGTCCTGACTTTC.

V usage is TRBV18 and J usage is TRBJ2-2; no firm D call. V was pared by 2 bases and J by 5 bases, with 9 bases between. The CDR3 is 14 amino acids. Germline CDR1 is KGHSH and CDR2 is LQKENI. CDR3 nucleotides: TGTGCCAGCTCACCAGTGAGAGGAACCGGGGAGCTGTTTTTT. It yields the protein CASSPVRGTGELFF. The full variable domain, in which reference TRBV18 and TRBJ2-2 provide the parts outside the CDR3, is NAGVMQNPRHLVRRRGQEARLRCSPMKGHSHVYWYRQLPEEGLKFMVYLQKENIIDESGMPKERFSAEFPKEGPSILRIQQVVRGDSAAYFCASSPVRGTGELFFGEGSRLTVL.

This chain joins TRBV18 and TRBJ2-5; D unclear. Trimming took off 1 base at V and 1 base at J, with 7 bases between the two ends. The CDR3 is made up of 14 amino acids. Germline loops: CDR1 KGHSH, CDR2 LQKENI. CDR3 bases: TGTGCCAGCTCACCACGCGGTCTCCAAGAGACCCAGTACTTC. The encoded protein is CASSPRGLQETQYF.

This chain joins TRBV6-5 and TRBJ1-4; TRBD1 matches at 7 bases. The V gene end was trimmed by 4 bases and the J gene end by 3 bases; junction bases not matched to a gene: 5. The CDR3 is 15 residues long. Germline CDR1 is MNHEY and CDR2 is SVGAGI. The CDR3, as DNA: TGTGCCAGCAGTTCCTACAGGGGAGCTAATGAAAAACTGTTTTTT. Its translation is CASSSYRGANEKLFF.

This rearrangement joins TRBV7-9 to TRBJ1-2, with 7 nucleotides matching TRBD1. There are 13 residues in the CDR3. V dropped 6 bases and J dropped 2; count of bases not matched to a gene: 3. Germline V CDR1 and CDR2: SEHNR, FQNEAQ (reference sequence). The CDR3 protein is CASSRGQNYGYTF. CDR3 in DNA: TGTGCCAGCAGTCGGGGACAGAACTATGGCTACACCTTC.

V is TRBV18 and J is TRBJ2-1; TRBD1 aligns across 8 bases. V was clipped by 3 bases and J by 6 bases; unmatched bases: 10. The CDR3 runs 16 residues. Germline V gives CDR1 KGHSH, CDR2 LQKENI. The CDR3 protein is CASSPFRAQGVNEQFF. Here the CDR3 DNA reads TGTGCCAGCTCACCTTTCCGCGCACAGGGGGTCAATGAGCAGTTCTTC.

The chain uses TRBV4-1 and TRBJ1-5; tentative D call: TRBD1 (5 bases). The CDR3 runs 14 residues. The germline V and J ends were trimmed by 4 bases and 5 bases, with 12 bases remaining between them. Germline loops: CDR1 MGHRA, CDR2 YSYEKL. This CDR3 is CASSPGTAYQPQHF. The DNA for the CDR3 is TGCGCCAGCAGCCCCGGGACTGCGTATCAGCCCCAGCATTTT.

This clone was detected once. CDR3 residues: CASSGRGFNQPQHF. The CDR3 nucleotides read TGTGCCAGCAGTGGTAGGGGGTTCAATCAGCCCCAGCATTTT. The genes are TRBV2 and TRBJ1-5; maybe TRBD1 (6 bases). Germline CDR1 SNHLY, CDR2 FYNNEI. V dropped 4 bases and J dropped 3 bases, with 10 bases sitting between them. The CDR3 length is 14 residues.

The CDR3 bases are TGTGCCAGCAGTTGGACAGGGGGCCTTCCGAACACTGAAGCTTTCTTT. Protein sequence: CASSWTGGLPNTEAFF. V and J are TRBV2 and TRBJ1-1; 11 nucleotides line up with TRBD1. This CDR3 contains 16 residues. The V gene end was trimmed by 5 bases and the J gene end by 1 base; junction bases not matched to a gene: 6. Germline V gene sequence: CDR1 SNHLY, CDR2 FYNNEI.

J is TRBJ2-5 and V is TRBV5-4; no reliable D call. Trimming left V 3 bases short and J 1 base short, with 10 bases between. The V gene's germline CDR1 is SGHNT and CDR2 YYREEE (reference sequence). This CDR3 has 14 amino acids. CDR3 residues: CASSSPDTQETQYF. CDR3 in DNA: TGTGCCAGCAGCTCGCCCGACACCCAAGAGACCCAGTACTTC.

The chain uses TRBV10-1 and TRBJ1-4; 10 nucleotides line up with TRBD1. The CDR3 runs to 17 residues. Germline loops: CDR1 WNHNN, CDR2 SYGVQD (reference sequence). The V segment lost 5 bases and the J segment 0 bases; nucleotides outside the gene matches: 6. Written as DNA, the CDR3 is TGCGCCAGCAGTCCGGGACAGGGGTATGCAACTAATGAAAAACTGTTTTTT. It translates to CASSPGQGYATNEKLFF.